Below are 6 T cell receptor beta chains sequenced from a single sample in a study of ipilimumab plus nivolumab after autologous stem cell transplantation. TCRdb keeps only in-frame clones here, not all; method: immunoSEQ multiplex PCR. Found here are more than 20,000 clones, around 80% of them singletons; the top ten hold around 20%. Sequenced here: PBMCs, sampled in a trial of ipilimumab plus nivolumab as post-transplant consolidation. These receptors were taken from a male donor with diffuse large B-cell lymphoma.

The chain recombines TRBV6-5 with TRBJ1-1; tentative D call: TRBD1 (5 bases). The CDR3 contains 13 residues. Looked up from germline, CDR1 is MNHEY and CDR2 is SVGAGI. Trimming pared 6 bases from V and 3 bases from J, leaving 11 bases between. The CDR3 bases are TGTGCCAGCAGAAGGCAGGGCTACACTGAAGCTTTCTTT. This sequence encodes CASRRQGYTEAFF.

This chain links TRBV5-6 with TRBJ2-7, with 8 positions matching TRBD1. There are 15 residues in the CDR3. With V trimmed by 4 bases and J by 1 base, 7 bases remained unmatched. Germline CDR1 SGHDT, CDR2 YYEEEE. The CDR3 DNA sequence: TGTGCCAGCAGCCCGCCGGGACAGGAATCCTACGAGCAGTACTTC. Protein product: CASSPPGQESYEQYF. Combining the CDR3 with reference TRBV5-6 and TRBJ2-7 gives the whole variable domain DAGVTQSPTHLIKTRGQQVTLRCSPKSGHDTVSWYQQALGQGPQFIFQYYEEEERQRGNFPDRFSGHQFPNYSSELNVNALLLGDSALYLCASSPPGQESYEQYFGPGTRLTVT.

The chain joins TRBV2 to TRBJ2-1, with 11 positions matching TRBD2. Germline V gene sequence: CDR1 SNHLY, CDR2 FYNNEI. The CDR3 spans 16 residues. Losses at the gene ends were 6 bases for V and 0 bases for J; bases not matched to a gene: 4. CDR3 amino acids: CASRVAGGSSYNEQFF. Written as DNA, the CDR3 is TGTGCCAGCAGAGTAGCGGGGGGGAGCTCCTACAATGAGCAGTTCTTC.

This chain links TRBV10-3 with TRBJ1-2, with 9 bases lining up with TRBD1. The CDR3 covers 14 residues. Germline CDR1 is ENHRY and CDR2 is SYGVKD. Trimming at V came to 0 bases and at J to 8 bases, leaving 4 bases not matched to a gene. The CDR3 reads CAISESQGAEGYTF. The CDR3 bases are TGTGCCATCAGTGAGTCACAGGGGGCGGAGGGCTACACCTTC.

The chain is built from TRBV19 and TRBJ2-2; 8 bases map to TRBD1. The CDR3 is 16 residues long. V dropped 5 bases and J dropped 2; count of bases not matched to a gene: 7. In germline, CDR1 is LNHDA, CDR2 SQIVND (reference sequence). The CDR3 DNA follows: TGTGCCAGTAGTGACAGGGGACACCTCAACACCGGGGAGCTGTTTTTT. Its protein is CASSDRGHLNTGELFF.

The chain is built from TRBV2 and TRBJ1-6; D perhaps matches TRBD1 (6 bases). Trimming cost V 1 base and J 9 bases, with 16 bases left between them. The CDR3 consists of 16 residues. CDR1 is SNHLY and CDR2 is FYNNEI in the germline V gene. For the CDR3, the DNA is TGTGCCAGCAGTGAAGAGGAGACAGGTATAGGTTCACCCCTCCACTTT. Encoded protein: CASSEEETGIGSPLHF.